This record looks at one TCR beta chain sequence and its context. The data were taken from a study of cytomegalovirus exposure and HLA in healthy donors. This CDR3 has 17 amino acids. Germline CDR1 reads SGHVS; CDR2 reads FNYEAQ. With 0 bases clipped from V and 5 bases from J, the junction kept 10 bases outside the gene matches. This PCR relied on a set of 60 Vbeta primers and 13 Jbeta primers. Profiling relied on immunoSEQ multiplex PCR, and the TCRdb table lists in-frame clones only, not all of them. Here the sample spans 85,000 to 130,000 clones, about 75% being singletons. The sequence came from a middle-aged man in good health and CMV-seronegative. The sample consisted of PBMCs. The chain carries TRBV7-6 and TRBJ2-5; 9 bases map to TRBD1. Written as DNA, the CDR3 is TGTGCCAGCAGCTTAGCCCCGGGACAGGGATTATCGGAGACCCAGTACTTC. It translates to CASSLAPGQGLSETQYF.